A single sample is the source of the 15 T cell receptor beta chains below, sequenced in a study of fetal regulatory T cell absence and autoimmunity. Repertoires were generated with immunoSEQ multiplex PCR, while TCRdb's copy carries only in-frame clones and drops some. There are around 100,000 clones in the sample; 72% occur only once, and just under 2% lies in the top ten. Sample: pancreas tissue. These TCRs come from a male donor with IPEX syndrome.

The rearrangement links TRBV6-6 to TRBJ2-1; no clear D gene. Germline V gene sequence: CDR1 MNHNY, CDR2 SVGAGI (reference sequence). CDR3 length: 16 amino acids. V was trimmed by 3 bases and J by 6 bases, leaving 18 bases between them. CDR3 amino acids: CASSYDGYHWGNEQFF. Here the CDR3 DNA reads TGTGCCAGCAGTTATGACGGGTATCATTGGGGCAATGAGCAGTTCTTC.

A few counts support this clone. The sample holds other DNA sequences that translate to the same CDR3. The chain links TRBV6-5 to TRBJ2-7; no clear D. Germline V CDR1 and CDR2: MNHEY, SVGAGI. The CDR3 is 11 residues long. The V gene lost 6 bases and the J gene lost 4 bases, with 7 bases spanning the gap. CDR3 bases: TGTGCCAGCAGCCTTGGTTACGAGCAGTACTTC. Translated, it gives CASSLGYEQYF.

V and J are TRBV11-2 and TRBJ2-7, with 8 bases matching TRBD2. The V gene end was trimmed by 6 bases and the J gene end by 7 bases; junction bases not matched to a gene: 14. Looked up from germline, CDR1 is SGHAT and CDR2 is FQNNGV. This CDR3 comprises 15 residues. CDR3 coding DNA: TGTGCCAGCAGGGAGGCACCGGGAGGGCCGGGAGAGCAGTACTTC. Translated: CASREAPGGPGEQYF.

This rearrangement joins TRBV2 to TRBJ2-2; TRBD2 matches 9 bases. The V segment lost 8 bases and the J segment 0 bases; nucleotides outside the gene matches: 7. The CDR3 has 16 residues. Germline V gene lookup returns CDR1 SNHLY and CDR2 FYNNEI. This CDR3 reads CASPLVAGANTGELFF. The CDR3 DNA reads TGTGCCAGCCCCCTCGTAGCGGGAGCGAACACCGGGGAGCTGTTTTTT. Filled out from reference TRBV2 and TRBJ2-2, the complete variable domain reads EPEVTQTPSHQVTQMGQEVILRCVPISNHLYFYWYRQILGQKVEFLVSFYNNEISEKSEIFDDQFSVERPDGSNFTLKIRSTKLEDSAMYFCASPLVAGANTGELFFGEGSRLTVL.

The chain combines TRBV20-1 with TRBJ2-1, with D uncertain. Trimming shortened V by 6 bases and J by 4 bases, and 7 bases separated the two germline ends. The germline gives CDR1 DFQATT, CDR2 SNEGSKA (reference sequence). The CDR3 runs to 11 residues. CDR3 DNA: TGCAGTGCGTGGGTTTACAATGAGCAGTTCTTC. Encoded protein: CSAWVYNEQFF.

J is TRBJ2-7 and V is TRBV5-1, with D hard to call. Germline V CDR1 and CDR2: SGHRS, YFSETQ. Trimming shortened V by 2 bases and J by 0 bases, and 6 bases separated the two germline ends. The CDR3 totals 13 residues. Written as DNA, the CDR3 is TGCGCCAGCAGCTTCGACAACTCCTACGAGCAGTACTTC. Protein: CASSFDNSYEQYF.

The rearrangement uses TRBV7-8 and TRBJ1-2, with 7 bases that match TRBD1. Trimming cost V 4 bases and J 6 bases; bases outside gene matches: 23. Germline CDR1 and CDR2: SGHVS and FQNEAQ. The CDR3 spans 19 residues. For the CDR3, the DNA is TGTGCCAGCAGCTACCACCCAACCCCCTGGACAGGCGCCTCGGATGGCTACACCTTC. Translation gives CASSYHPTPWTGASDGYTF.

The chain joins TRBV7-9 to TRBJ2-6; TRBD1 agrees at 11 bases. The CDR3 has 18 amino acids. The J segment lost 1 base and the V segment lost 5 bases, leaving 7 bases of the junction unmatched. The germline V gene encodes CDR1 SEHNR and CDR2 FQNEAQ (reference sequence). The CDR3 DNA sequence: TGTGCCAGCAGCCATCCGGGACAGGGGGATTCTGGGGCCAACGTCCTGACTTTC. It codes for CASSHPGQGDSGANVLTF.

J is TRBJ1-2 and V is TRBV12-5; D may be TRBD1 (6 bases). Germline loops: CDR1 LGHNT, CDR2 FRNRAP. The V and J ends lost 0 bases and 2 bases respectively, with 7 bases between them. There are 14 residues in the CDR3. CDR3: CASGLVGGNYGYTF. DNA for the CDR3: TGTGCTAGTGGTTTGGTAGGGGGGAACTATGGCTACACCTTC.

The chain is built from TRBV14 and TRBJ2-7, with 10 bases that match TRBD1. J lost 3 bases, V lost 4 bases, and 6 bases had no gene match. CDR3 length equals 15 residues. Germline CDR1 reads SGHDN; CDR2 reads FVKESK. CDR3 DNA: TGTGCCAGCAGCCCCCCGGGACAGGGGATCTACGAGCAGTACTTC. It encodes CASSPPGQGIYEQYF. Variable domain in full (rest from reference TRBV14 and TRBJ2-7): EAGVTQFPSHSVIEKGQTVTLRCDPISGHDNLYWYRRVMGKEIKFLLHFVKESKQDESGMPNNRFLAERTGGTYSTLKVQPAELEDSGVYFCASSPPGQGIYEQYFGPGTRLTVT.

This clone has a handful of counts. This chain links TRBV7-8 with TRBJ1-2; D call uncertain. The CDR3 consists of 12 residues. V gave up 5 bases and J gave up 6 bases, with 10 bases separating them. The germline gives CDR1 SGHVS, CDR2 FQNEAQ. CDR3 bases: TGTGCCAGCAGCCCGGACGGGGATGGCTACACCTTC. Residues: CASSPDGDGYTF.

This clone appeared a few times. V gene TRBV9 combines with J gene TRBJ1-6; D remains unclear. Deletions cut 3 bases from V and 4 bases from J, with 11 bases between. CDR1 SGDLS and CDR2 YYNGEE come from the germline V gene. The CDR3 has 15 amino acids. CDR3 nucleotides: TGTGCCAGCAGCGCCCGGGCCGCTTATAATTCACCCCTCCACTTT. Amino acid sequence: CASSARAAYNSPLHF.

This chain uses TRBV19 with TRBJ2-7; TRBD2 matches 9 bases. Unmatched junction bases numbered 13, after V lost 7 bases and J lost 0 bases. There are 17 residues in the CDR3. CDR1 and CDR2 from the germline V gene are LNHDA and SQIVND (reference sequence). The CDR3 region has the DNA TGTGCCAGTATTGGTCTAGCGGGGTTCGGAAGCTCCTACGAGCAGTACTTC. It codes for CASIGLAGFGSSYEQYF. The full variable domain, with the rest looked up from reference TRBV19 and TRBJ2-7, is DGGITQSPKYLFRKEGQNVTLSCEQNLNHDAMYWYRQDPGQGLRLIYYSQIVNDFQKGDIAEGYSVSREKKESFPLTVTSAQKNPTAFYLCASIGLAGFGSSYEQYFGPGTRLTVT.

The V gene is TRBV6-1, the J gene TRBJ2-7, with 10 bases identical to TRBD1. V lost 1 base to trimming and J lost 7 bases; unmatched junction nucleotides: 10. The CDR3 is made up of 16 amino acids. CDR1 and CDR2 from the germline V gene are MNHNS and SASEGT. The CDR3 reads CASSEGVGTGDWEQYF. The CDR3 DNA is TGTGCCAGCAGTGAAGGGGTAGGGACAGGGGACTGGGAGCAGTACTTC.

The chain links TRBV13 to TRBJ2-7; a possible D gene is TRBD2 (5 bases). This CDR3 has 12 residues. Trimming removed 4 bases at V and 5 bases at J, with 9 bases between. Germline CDR1 is PRHDT and CDR2 is FYEKMQ (reference sequence). The CDR3 is CASSSIGDEQYF. As DNA, the CDR3 is TGTGCCAGCAGCTCTATCGGGGACGAGCAGTACTTC.